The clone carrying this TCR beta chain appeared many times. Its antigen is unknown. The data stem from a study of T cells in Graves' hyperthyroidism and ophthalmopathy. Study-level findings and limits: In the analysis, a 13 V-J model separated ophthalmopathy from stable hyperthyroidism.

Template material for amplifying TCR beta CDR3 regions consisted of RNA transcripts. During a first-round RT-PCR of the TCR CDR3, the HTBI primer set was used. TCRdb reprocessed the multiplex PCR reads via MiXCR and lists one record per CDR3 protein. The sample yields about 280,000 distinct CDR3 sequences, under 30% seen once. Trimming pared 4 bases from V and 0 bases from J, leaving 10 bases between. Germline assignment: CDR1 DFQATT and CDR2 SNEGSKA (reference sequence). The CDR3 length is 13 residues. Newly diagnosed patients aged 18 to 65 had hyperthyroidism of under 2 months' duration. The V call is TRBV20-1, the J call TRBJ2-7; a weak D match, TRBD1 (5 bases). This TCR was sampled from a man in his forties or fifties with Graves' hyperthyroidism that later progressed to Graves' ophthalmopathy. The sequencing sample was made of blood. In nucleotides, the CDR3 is TGCAGTGCTATCAGGGTCGGCTCCTACGAGCAGTACTTC. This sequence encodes CSAIRVGSYEQYF.